The 5 T cell receptor beta chains below were found in one sample sequenced in a study of T cell responses to AZD1222 COVID-19 vaccine. Repertoires were generated with immunoSEQ multiplex PCR, while TCRdb's copy carries only in-frame clones and drops some. In the table there are approximately 210,000 clones, roughly nine tenths of which are singletons. The sample in question was peripheral blood, obtained 28 days after the second AZD1222 dose. These receptors were taken from an adult who received the AZD1222 COVID-19 vaccine.

The rearrangement joins TRBV7-6 to TRBJ2-7; 8 bases are a match to TRBD2. With V trimmed by 5 bases and J by 3 bases, 15 bases remained unmatched. Germline CDR1 SGHVS, CDR2 FNYEAQ. CDR3 length: 17 residues. The CDR3 protein is CASSPVGDSGAFYEQYF. The CDR3 DNA sequence: TGTGCCAGCAGCCCCGTCGGGGATAGCGGGGCATTCTACGAGCAGTACTTC. Drawing the rest from reference TRBV7-6 and TRBJ2-7, the complete variable domain is GAGVSQSPRYKVTKRGQDVALRCDPISGHVSLYWYRQALGQGPEFLTYFNYEAQQDKSGLPNDRFSAERPEGSISTLTIQRTEQRDSAMYRCASSPVGDSGAFYEQYFGPGTRLTVT.

The chain links TRBV28 to TRBJ2-3; 8 nucleotides line up with TRBD2. Germline V lookup: CDR1 MDHEN, CDR2 SYDVKM. CDR3 length: 19 residues. Losses at the gene ends were 3 bases for V and 4 bases for J; bases not matched to a gene: 18. Here the CDR3 reads CASSFPPTSETHASDTQYF. DNA of the CDR3: TGTGCCAGCAGTTTCCCCCCGACTAGCGAAACCCACGCATCAGATACGCAGTATTTT.

The chain is built from TRBV28 and TRBJ1-5; D not resolved. The length of the CDR3 is 16 residues. The V and J ends lost 2 bases and 2 bases respectively, with 13 bases between them. Germline V CDR1 and CDR2: MDHEN, SYDVKM. CDR3 DNA sequence: TGTGCCAGCAGTTTAGGAGTCCATAGGGGCAATCAGCCCCAGCATTTT. Translation gives CASSLGVHRGNQPQHF.

This chain connects TRBV6-6 to TRBJ1-4, with TRBD1 as a possible D gene (5 bases). The CDR3 totals 15 residues. The V end lost 6 bases, the J end lost 8 bases, and 19 bases lay between the germline ends. From germline, CDR1 is MNHNY and CDR2 SVGAGI (reference sequence). Written as DNA, the CDR3 is TGTGCCAGCAGGCCCAGGCGAGGGGCCCAGGAAAAACTGTTTTTT. Translation: CASRPRRGAQEKLFF.

J is TRBJ2-1 and V is TRBV5-1, with D possibly being TRBD1 or TRBD2 (5 bases each). The germline V gene has CDR1 SGHRS and CDR2 YFSETQ. V lost 4 bases and J 6 bases, leaving 26 bases between the germline ends. The CDR3 is 18 residues long. This CDR3 reads CASSPWYQGPTSGNEQFF. The CDR3 coding sequence is TGCGCCAGCAGCCCCTGGTATCAGGGACCTACCAGTGGCAATGAGCAGTTCTTC.